A selection of T cell receptor beta chains follows, all from one sample in a study of beta chain features in type 1 diabetes. Assay used: immunoSEQ multiplex PCR; TCRdb lists only in-frame clones, some missing. This sample yields 600,000 or so clones, of which 12% are seen a single time; around 0.12% belongs to the top ten. Sequencing used naive CD4+ T cells from blood. The receptor source for this set is a man aged 25-45 years with type 1 diabetes. CDR3s include the opening cysteine and the closing phenylalanine or tryptophan. D genes are given only for firm matches. Some rows have no size entry. The others give once, few or many, or a class for an expanded clone.

j_call	clone_size	d_call	v_call	cdr3_nt	cdr3_aa
TRBJ2-5	few	.	TRBV10-3	TGTGCCGTCGGGGAGACCCAGTACTTC	CAVGETQYF
TRBJ1-6	.	TRBD1	TRBV4-3	TGCGCCAGCAGCCAACGGACAGGGGAAAATTCACCCCTCCACTTT	CASSQRTGENSPLHF
TRBJ2-7	.	.	TRBV28	TGTGCCAGCACCTTTGGGGGGAGGTACGAGCAGTACTTC	CASTFGGRYEQYF
TRBJ1-4	few	.	TRBV7-2	TGTGCCAGCAGCTTAGCGAACCCCCGGTTCGGAAAACTGTTTTTT	CASSLANPRFGKLFF
TRBJ2-7	few	.	TRBV9	TGTGCCAGCAGCGTAGCTTCAGACTCCTACGAGCAGTACTTC	CASSVASDSYEQYF
TRBJ1-6	.	TRBD1	TRBV2	TGTGCCAGCAGCCGGACAGGGGGCTATAATTCACCCCTCCACTTT	CASSRTGGYNSPLHF
TRBJ2-7	.	.	TRBV11-2	TGTGCCAGCAGCCGAGGCAAATCGTTCTACGAGCAGTACTTC	CASSRGKSFYEQYF
TRBJ2-7	few	.	TRBV28	TGTGCCAGCATGTTGAGCGGAGCCTACGAGCAGTACTTC	CASMLSGAYEQYF
TRBJ1-5	few	TRBD1	TRBV5-4	TGTGCCAGCAGCATACAGGGGGCAACCTATCAGCCCCAGCATTTT	CASSIQGATYQPQHF
TRBJ2-3	.	.	TRBV5-4	TGTGCCAGCAGCTTGGCACGGGTCGTCACAGATACGCAGTATTTT	CASSLARVVTDTQYF
TRBJ1-2	.	.	TRBV30	TGTGCCTGGGCAAGGGTTCACTATGGCTACACCTTC	CAWARVHYGYTF
TRBJ2-5	.	.	TRBV7-2	TGTGCCAGCCTATCCGGGACCCAAGAGACCCAGTACTTC	CASLSGTQETQYF
TRBJ1-6	.	.	TRBV6-6	TGTGCCAGCAGACAGGGTTGGAATTCACCCCTCCACTTT	CASRQGWNSPLHF
TRBJ1-6	.	TRBD1	TRBV9	TGTGCCAGCAGCGGGGGGGACAGCCTCTATAATTCACCCCTCCACTTT	CASSGGDSLYNSPLHF
TRBJ2-7	.	.	TRBV9	TGTGCCAGCAGCGCCACTCTTCCGAATTCGGGCGGGATTGAGCAGTACTTC	CASSATLPNSGGIEQYF
TRBJ2-3	.	.	TRBV7-3	TGTGCCAGCAGCTTGTCCGGGACGAGCACAGATACGCAGTATTTT	CASSLSGTSTDTQYF